A selection of T cell receptor beta chains follows, all from one sample in a study of T-cell memory formation after mild COVID-19. Via MiXCR, TCRdb re-called the 5' RACE reads, giving one row per CDR3 protein. This sample yields approximately 440,000 distinct CDR3 sequences, of which about 19% are seen a single time; roughly 8.4% belongs to the top ten. Sequenced sample: PBMCs or a T cell subset sorted from them (not recorded which). The source of these receptors is an adult woman who had mild COVID-19 (a few samples of this study predate the infection). Cell type and time point are not known. CDR3s include the opening cysteine and the closing phenylalanine or tryptophan. D genes are given only for firm matches. The size entry is marked missing in some rows and otherwise reads once, few, many or a size class.

V gene: TRBV12-3/TRBV12-4; J gene: TRBJ1-1; clone size: few; D gene: .; CDR3 DNA: TGTGCCAGCCTCTACCGCGGCACTGAAGCTTTCTTT; CDR3 protein: CASLYRGTEAFF
V gene: TRBV20-1; J gene: TRBJ1-5; clone size: .; D gene: TRBD1; CDR3 DNA: TGCAGTGGACCGGGACAGGGGCCGAGATATAGCAATCAGCCCCAGCATTTT; CDR3 protein: CSGPGQGPRYSNQPQHF
V gene: TRBV5-5; J gene: TRBJ1-1; clone size: .; D gene: .; CDR3 DNA: TGTGCCAGCAGCTGGGCCCCAACAGGGTCTGAAGCTTTCTTT; CDR3 protein: CASSWAPTGSEAFF
V gene: TRBV3-1; J gene: TRBJ1-1; clone size: .; D gene: .; CDR3 DNA: TGTGCCAGCAGCCAACCTGGACGGGCTGAAGCTTTCTTT; CDR3 protein: CASSQPGRAEAFF
V gene: TRBV27; J gene: TRBJ2-7; clone size: few; D gene: .; CDR3 DNA: TGTGCCAGCAGTTCCTGGACTAACTACGAGCAGTACTTC; CDR3 protein: CASSSWTNYEQYF
V gene: TRBV12-3/TRBV12-4; J gene: TRBJ2-5; clone size: many; D gene: TRBD1; CDR3 DNA: TGTGCCAGCAGTTTATCAGGGGGCCTGGAGACCCAGTACTTC; CDR3 protein: CASSLSGGLETQYF
V gene: TRBV24-1; J gene: TRBJ2-2; clone size: few; D gene: .; CDR3 DNA: TGTGCCACCAGTGATTGGTGGCCTGCAGGGAACTCCGGGGAGCTGTTTTTT; CDR3 protein: CATSDWWPAGNSGELFF
V gene: TRBV7-6; J gene: TRBJ1-6; clone size: .; D gene: TRBD1; CDR3 DNA: TGTGCCAGCAGCTTAGCGATACAGGGGGACTCACCCCTCCACTTT; CDR3 protein: CASSLAIQGDSPLHF
V gene: TRBV10-3; J gene: TRBJ2-3; clone size: few; D gene: TRBD1; CDR3 DNA: TGTGCCATCAGGGAAGACAGGGCCGGCTCGTTAAGCCGCGGCACAGATACGCAGTATTTT; CDR3 protein: CAIREDRAGSLSRGTDTQYF
V gene: TRBV20-1; J gene: TRBJ1-6; clone size: many; D gene: TRBD1; CDR3 DNA: TGCAGTGCCGGAGGGACAGCGAGGGGCTATAATTCACCCCTCCACTTT; CDR3 protein: CSAGGTARGYNSPLHF
V gene: TRBV29-1; J gene: TRBJ2-1; clone size: few; D gene: .; CDR3 DNA: TGCAGCGTCCCGTCCTACAATGAGCAGTTCTTC; CDR3 protein: CSVPSYNEQFF
V gene: TRBV6-5; J gene: TRBJ1-1; clone size: few; D gene: .; CDR3 DNA: TGTGCCAGCAGCAATTCGGGGGGCACTGAAGCTTTCTTT; CDR3 protein: CASSNSGGTEAFF
V gene: TRBV7-9; J gene: TRBJ2-2; clone size: .; D gene: .; CDR3 DNA: TGTGCCAGCAGCCTGACAGGTAGCGCCGGGGAGCTGTTTTTT; CDR3 protein: CASSLTGSAGELFF
V gene: TRBV7-6; J gene: TRBJ2-2; clone size: few; D gene: .; CDR3 DNA: TGTGCCAGCAGCTTCACTAGGACCGGGGAGCTGTTTTTT; CDR3 protein: CASSFTRTGELFF
V gene: TRBV27; J gene: TRBJ1-1; clone size: .; D gene: .; CDR3 DNA: TGTGCCAGCAGAGTTCCAGGATTCGGGAACACTGAAGCTTTCTTT; CDR3 protein: CASRVPGFGNTEAFF
V gene: TRBV20-1; J gene: TRBJ2-3; clone size: few; D gene: .; CDR3 DNA: TGCAGTGCTAGCGAGCCCCGATCCACAGATACGCAGTATTTT; CDR3 protein: CSASEPRSTDTQYF
V gene: TRBV7-2; J gene: TRBJ1-3; clone size: .; D gene: .; CDR3 DNA: TGTGCCAGCAGCTTAGACAGGTCGGATGGAAACACCATATATTTT; CDR3 protein: CASSLDRSDGNTIYF
V gene: TRBV15; J gene: TRBJ1-2; clone size: .; D gene: TRBD1; CDR3 DNA: TGTGCCACCAGTATGGTCCAGGGGGACTATGGCTACACCTTC; CDR3 protein: CATSMVQGDYGYTF
V gene: TRBV20-1; J gene: TRBJ2-1; clone size: .; D gene: TRBD2; CDR3 DNA: TGCAGTGCTAGCTCCCAGCCAGCGGGAGGCGGTGAGCAGTTCTTC; CDR3 protein: CSASSQPAGGGEQFF
V gene: TRBV29-1; J gene: TRBJ1-2; clone size: few; D gene: TRBD1; CDR3 DNA: TGCAGCGGTGGGACAGGGGGTGTTTATGGCTACACCTTC; CDR3 protein: CSGGTGGVYGYTF
V gene: TRBV7-2; J gene: TRBJ2-3; clone size: .; D gene: .; CDR3 DNA: TGTGCCAGCAGCAGAGGGCAGGGTCCAGATACGCAGTATTTT; CDR3 protein: CASSRGQGPDTQYF
V gene: TRBV29-1; J gene: TRBJ2-5; clone size: .; D gene: TRBD2; CDR3 DNA: TGCAGCGGCGTAGGGCGCGGAACGGGAGGGACCCAGTACTTC; CDR3 protein: CSGVGRGTGGTQYF
V gene: TRBV18; J gene: TRBJ1-5; clone size: .; D gene: .; CDR3 DNA: TGTGCCAGCTCACCAGGCCGGGACCAGCCCCAGCATTTT; CDR3 protein: CASSPGRDQPQHF
V gene: TRBV4-1; J gene: TRBJ2-5; clone size: few; D gene: .; CDR3 DNA: TGCGCCAGCAGCCCCGGGGCCCCGGAGGAGACCCAGTACTTC; CDR3 protein: CASSPGAPEETQYF